The T cell receptor (beta chain) under discussion was sequenced for a study of blood T cell repertoires in COVID-19. At the level of the study: Whether acute or convalescent, the COVID-19 samples came from the United States, Italy and Spain.

In the authors' methods: Counts of nucleated cells, estimated from reference gene primer amplification, were obtained. The repertoire was sequenced with immunoSEQ multiplex PCR; TCRdb's copy has only in-frame clones and lacks some. That table gives V, J and clone size, and the DNA gave D and trimming. The sample holds about 190,000 clones, 90% seen once. The receptor was derived from a man aged 50 to 59 with acute or convalescent COVID-19. Input material: peripheral blood.

The CDR3 loop is CATTQGLSNQPQHF. DNA for the CDR3: TGTGCCACCACACAGGGGCTTAGCAATCAGCCCCAGCATTTT. This rearrangement joins TRBV10-3 to TRBJ1-5; 7 bases are shared with TRBD1. CDR3 length equals 14 residues. Germline CDR1 reads ENHRY; CDR2 reads SYGVKD. Trimming took 10 bases from V and 0 from J; bases not matched to a gene: 6.